Following are 17 T cell receptor beta chains from one sample sequenced in a study of siplizumab effects on memory and regulatory T cells (dated by TCRdb to about 2019). Libraries were made using the immunoSEQ multiplex PCR assay. Held by TCRdb, this immuneACCESS table contains in-frame sequences only and omits some clones. Under half of the omission traces to an unresolved V gene where checked; the cause of the rest is unknown. For this sample there are approximately 100,000 clones; 93% appear just once. Approximately 0.17% of the sample rests with the top ten. The sequenced sample was non-Treg CD4+ T cells sorted from blood. The cell subset or site label, read with the paper, signifies: FACS-sorted unstimulated CD4+ non-regulatory T cells. These receptors were collected from a human donor in good health.

The chain employs TRBV2 and TRBJ2-6, with D perhaps TRBD1 (6 bases). The germline V gene encodes CDR1 SNHLY and CDR2 FYNNEI. V lost 6 bases and J 2 bases, leaving 14 bases between the germline ends. The CDR3 loop spans 16 amino acids. Here the CDR3 DNA reads TGTGCCAGCAGCGCCGACAGGTTAGCTGGGGCCAACGTCCTGACTTTC. Amino acids: CASSADRLAGANVLTF.

The chain employs TRBV7-2 and TRBJ2-7, with D possibly being TRBD2 (6 bases). Germline V gene lookup returns CDR1 SGHTA and CDR2 FQGNSA. The V and J ends lost 5 bases and 3 bases respectively, with 17 bases between them. The CDR3 is 15 amino acids. This CDR3 is CASSLVFGGGYEQYF. CDR3 in DNA: TGTGCCAGCAGCCTAGTATTCGGGGGTGGCTACGAGCAGTACTTC.

This chain joins TRBV5-6 and TRBJ1-2; D gene uncertain. The V end lost 4 bases, the J end lost 8 bases, and 12 bases lay between the germline ends. The CDR3 length is 12 residues. Germline V gene lookup returns CDR1 SGHDT and CDR2 YYEEEE. The CDR3 DNA follows: TGTGCCAGCAGCCCGCGTCTAGGGGGCTACACCTTC. Amino acids: CASSPRLGGYTF.

The chain combines TRBV7-7 with TRBJ1-6, with D unclear. Germline V gene data show CDR1 as SSHAT and CDR2 as FNYEAQ (reference sequence). With 5 bases removed from V and 7 bases from J, the gap between germline ends came to 15 bases. The length of the CDR3 is 15 residues. In nucleotides, the CDR3 is TGTGCCAGCAGCCCACCTAAGTGGAGGAATTCACCCCTCCACTTT. Translating it yields CASSPPKWRNSPLHF.

J is TRBJ2-5 and V is TRBV5-1; 15 bases fit TRBD2. The ends lost 3 bases at V and 4 bases at J; junction bases unmatched: 7. This CDR3 is 17 amino acids long. Germline V gene data show CDR1 as SGHRS and CDR2 as YFSETQ. CDR3 sequence: CASSSRTSGGAGETQYF. The CDR3 DNA sequence: TGCGCCAGCAGCTCCCGGACTAGCGGGGGGGCCGGAGAGACCCAGTACTTC. The full variable domain, rest sourced from reference TRBV5-1 and TRBJ2-5, is KAGVTQTPRYLIKTRGQQVTLSCSPISGHRSVSWYQQTPGQGLQFLFEYFSETQRNKGNFPGRFSGRQFSNSRSEMNVSTLELGDSALYLCASSSRTSGGAGETQYFGPGTRLLVL.

The rearrangement uses TRBV6-1 and TRBJ2-7, with 12 bases that match TRBD2. The J segment lost 5 bases and the V segment lost 7 bases, leaving 6 bases of the junction unmatched. Germline loops: CDR1 MNHNS, CDR2 SASEGT. The CDR3 consists of 14 residues. CDR3 amino acids: CASILTSGGHEQYF. The CDR3 region has the DNA TGTGCCAGCATCCTGACTAGCGGGGGCCACGAGCAGTACTTC.

This clone has more than one count but fewer than ten. The chain joins TRBV30 to TRBJ1-2; D ambiguous. Looked up from germline, CDR1 is GTSNPN and CDR2 is SVGIG (reference sequence). This CDR3 region has 13 residues. Trimming removed 4 bases at V and 5 bases at J, with 14 bases between. CDR3 in DNA: TGTGCCTGGACCCACCGAGGGTTATATGGCTACACCTTC. Protein: CAWTHRGLYGYTF.

The V and J genes are TRBV10-3 and TRBJ1-4, with 7 bases matching TRBD1. The CDR3 covers 13 residues. V was pared by 11 bases and J by 4 bases, with 7 bases of the junction left unmatched. Germline CDR1 is ENHRY and CDR2 is SYGVKD. The CDR3 nucleotides read TGTGCCTCTAGACAGGGACGTAATGAAAAACTGTTTTTT. Protein sequence: CASRQGRNEKLFF.

The V call is TRBV30, the J call TRBJ1-2, with 9 bases that match TRBD1. The CDR3 sequence is 13 residues long. Germline CDR1 and CDR2: GTSNPN and SVGIG (reference sequence). After removal of 0 bases from V and 8 bases from J, the junction contained 4 bases not matched to a gene. For the CDR3, the DNA is TGTGCCTGGAGTGTCGGGACAGGGCTAGGCTACACCTTC. The encoded protein is CAWSVGTGLGYTF.

The chain combines TRBV4-1 with TRBJ2-5; weak D call: TRBD2 (6 bases). Per germline, CDR1 MGHRA and CDR2 YSYEKL. V was pared by 4 bases and J by 3 bases, with 15 bases between. The CDR3 extends over 15 amino acids. The CDR3 spells CASSLGLATKETQYF. In DNA, the CDR3 is TGCGCCAGCAGCCTTGGCCTAGCGACCAAAGAGACCCAGTACTTC.

The chain joins TRBV5-1 to TRBJ2-7; the match to TRBD2 covers 9 bases. The V and J ends lost 0 bases and 0 bases, in that order; junction bases with no gene match: 4. Per the germline V gene, CDR1 is SGHRS and CDR2 is YFSETQ. The CDR3 runs 16 residues. The CDR3 loop is CASSLEGGGASYEQYF. The CDR3 DNA is TGCGCCAGCAGCTTGGAGGGCGGGGGGGCCTCCTACGAGCAGTACTTC.

V gene TRBV19 combines with J gene TRBJ2-2; D gene unclear. This CDR3 has 15 residues. Germline V lookup: CDR1 LNHDA, CDR2 SQIVND (reference sequence). V was clipped by 5 bases and J by 8 bases, with 18 bases between them. The CDR3 protein is CASSARDGSMGELFF. The CDR3 DNA sequence: TGTGCCAGTAGTGCCCGAGACGGTAGCATGGGGGAGCTGTTTTTT. Combining the CDR3 with reference TRBV19 and TRBJ2-2 gives the whole variable domain DGGITQSPKYLFRKEGQNVTLSCEQNLNHDAMYWYRQDPGQGLRLIYYSQIVNDFQKGDIAEGYSVSREKKESFPLTVTSAQKNPTAFYLCASSARDGSMGELFFGEGSRLTVL.

This clone was seen once. The chain has TRBV5-1 and TRBJ2-5; D not resolved. Germline lookup yields CDR1 SGHRS and CDR2 YFSETQ. This CDR3 has 14 amino acids. Trimming removed 4 bases at V and 0 bases at J, with 10 bases between. The CDR3 here is CASSPLTYQETQYF. The CDR3 DNA follows: TGCGCCAGCAGCCCACTTACGTACCAAGAGACCCAGTACTTC.

The gene calls are TRBV28 and TRBJ2-2, with TRBD1 matching 9 bases. The CDR3 length is 15 residues. CDR1 and CDR2 from the germline V gene are MDHEN and SYDVKM. The junction had 11 bases not matched to a gene; V was cut back by 6 bases and J by 9 bases. Written as DNA, the CDR3 is TGTGCCAGCAGCCGAGGGACAGGGCGTTTAAGGGAGCTGTTTTTT. It is translated as CASSRGTGRLRELFF.

This chain uses TRBV15 with TRBJ1-5; D gene uncertain. Trimming stripped 0 bases from V and 15 bases from J, with 12 bases between. The germline CDR1 and CDR2 sequences are LNHNV and YYDKDF (reference sequence). There are 12 residues in the CDR3. The CDR3 DNA is TGTGCCACCAGCAGAGAGGGGTCAGGTAGGCATTTT. It translates to CATSREGSGRHF.

This sequence joins TRBV5-1 and TRBJ2-7; TRBD1 matches at 12 bases. J gave up 7 bases and V 0 bases, and 5 bases lay outside the gene matches. This CDR3 spans 15 amino acids. Per germline, CDR1 SGHRS and CDR2 YFSETQ. CDR3 protein: CASSLAGQGAEEQYF. CDR3 DNA: TGCGCCAGCAGCTTGGCGGGACAGGGGGCTGAAGAGCAGTACTTC.

This chain joins TRBV4-1 and TRBJ2-7; 10 bases match TRBD2. The CDR3 extends over 15 amino acids. From germline, CDR1 is MGHRA and CDR2 YSYEKL. Trimming cost V 1 base and J 6 bases; bases outside gene matches: 6. CDR3 residues: CASSQAGVAGGEQYF. CDR3 bases: TGCGCCAGCAGCCAAGCGGGGGTAGCGGGGGGCGAGCAGTACTTC.